The 31 T cell receptor beta chains listed next were all sequenced from one sample in a study of T cell clones after liver transplantation. Assay: immunoSEQ multiplex PCR; the TCRdb copy retains only in-frame clones and omits some. The repertoire holds approximately 100,000 clones, 82% seen once, with 0.99% in the top ten. The source was CD4+ T cells from blood, collected before liver transplant. These receptors all stem from a human donor who received a liver transplant.

The chain has TRBV11-2 and TRBJ2-7; D could derive from TRBD1 or TRBD2 (5 bases each). V was trimmed by 0 bases and J by 0 bases, leaving 12 bases between them. CDR3 length: 16 residues. Germline values: CDR1 SGHAT, CDR2 FQNNGV. The CDR3 nucleotides are TGTGCCAGCAGCTTAGATCCGGGGCGGCTCTCCTACGAGCAGTACTTC. Protein: CASSLDPGRLSYEQYF.

The chain joins TRBV4-1 to TRBJ1-2; D is possibly TRBD1 (6 bases). The length of the CDR3 is 16 residues. V was shortened by 0 bases and J by 9 bases, with 20 bases between the two germline ends. Germline assignment: CDR1 MGHRA and CDR2 YSYEKL. CDR3 in amino acids: CASSQDGQRFGLSYTF. The CDR3 DNA reads as TGCGCCAGCAGCCAAGACGGACAGCGTTTTGGTCTGAGCTACACCTTC.

The chain has TRBV5-1 and TRBJ1-3, with D perhaps matching TRBD1 (5 bases). The CDR3 contains 15 residues. V shed 3 bases and J shed 0 bases, with 10 bases lying between them. CDR1 and CDR2 (germline): SGHRS, YFSETQ. CDR3 bases: TGCGCCAGCAGCTCGGGGGGGAGCTCTGGAAACACCATATATTTT. Translation: CASSSGGSSGNTIYF.

The chain has TRBV28 and TRBJ1-3; unclear D gene. Germline V gene lookup returns CDR1 MDHEN and CDR2 SYDVKM. V dropped 1 base and J dropped 0 bases, with 7 bases sitting between them. CDR3 length: 15 residues. Here the CDR3 reads CASSLSRLSGNTIYF. Written as DNA, the CDR3 is TGTGCCAGCAGTTTATCCAGGCTCTCTGGAAACACCATATATTTT.

This chain uses TRBV5-1 with TRBJ1-1; D is possibly TRBD1 (5 bases). The germline gives CDR1 SGHRS, CDR2 YFSETQ. The CDR3 consists of 14 residues. Trimming took off 5 bases at V and 1 base at J, with 12 bases between the two ends. The CDR3 is CASSRNTGNTEAFF. The CDR3, as DNA: TGCGCCAGCAGTCGTAACACAGGGAACACTGAAGCTTTCTTT. The full variable domain, in which reference TRBV5-1 and TRBJ1-1 provide the parts outside the CDR3, is KAGVTQTPRYLIKTRGQQVTLSCSPISGHRSVSWYQQTPGQGLQFLFEYFSETQRNKGNFPGRFSGRQFSNSRSEMNVSTLELGDSALYLCASSRNTGNTEAFFGQGTRLTVV.

This sequence joins TRBV28 and TRBJ1-5; 8 bases fit TRBD1. CDR1 MDHEN and CDR2 SYDVKM come from the germline V gene. The V and J ends lost 10 bases and 7 bases, in that order; junction bases with no gene match: 6. CDR3 size: 12 residues. CDR3 sequence reads: CATTTGAQPQHF. The DNA of the CDR3 is TGTGCCACCACGACAGGGGCGCAGCCCCAGCATTTT.

The table lists this clone with a count of one. The chain carries TRBV6-1 and TRBJ1-4; D is ambiguous. This CDR3 is built from 12 residues. Germline V lookup: CDR1 MNHNS, CDR2 SASEGT. V lost 6 bases, J lost 11 bases, and 13 bases lay in between. The CDR3 DNA reads as TGTGCCAGCAGCGCTCCCCTGGGGAAACTGTTTTTT. Its translation: CASSAPLGKLFF.

The V gene is TRBV2, the J gene TRBJ1-1; D is unresolved. This CDR3 spans 11 amino acids. Trimming removed 6 bases at V and 6 bases at J, with 8 bases between. Per germline, CDR1 SNHLY and CDR2 FYNNEI. The CDR3 DNA sequence: TGTGCCAGCAGCCTCATCTCTGAAGCTTTCTTT. Translated, it gives CASSLISEAFF. Full variable domain (missing parts from reference TRBV2 and TRBJ1-1): EPEVTQTPSHQVTQMGQEVILRCVPISNHLYFYWYRQILGQKVEFLVSFYNNEISEKSEIFDDQFSVERPDGSNFTLKIRSTKLEDSAMYFCASSLISEAFFGQGTRLTVV.

The rearrangement uses TRBV7-8 and TRBJ1-4, with a weak D call TRBD1 (6 bases). CDR1 and CDR2 (germline): SGHVS, FQNEAQ. This CDR3 has 17 residues. Trimming pared 2 bases from V and 6 bases from J, leaving 19 bases between. This chain's CDR3 is CASSLTFTGSSDEKLFF. The CDR3 DNA sequence: TGTGCCAGCAGCTTAACCTTTACAGGGAGCAGCGATGAAAAACTGTTTTTT.

This clone was observed a few times. This chain uses TRBV20-1 with TRBJ1-1; no clear D gene. Trimming removed 8 bases at V and 0 bases at J, with 7 bases between. The V gene's germline CDR1 is DFQATT and CDR2 SNEGSKA (reference sequence). The CDR3 has 11 amino acids. Written as DNA, the CDR3 is TGCAGTTACCCCCTGAACACTGAAGCTTTCTTT. Translated, it gives CSYPLNTEAFF.

The chain recombines TRBV11-3 with TRBJ2-5, with D unresolved. The J call is doubtful: the DNA matches TRBJ2-7 better. CDR1 is SGHNT and CDR2 is YENEEA in the germline V gene. The CDR3 covers 14 residues. The CDR3 is CASSSERFPYEQYF. DNA of the CDR3: TGTGCCAGCAGTTCTGAAAGGTTCCCCTACGAGCAGTACTTC.

This sequence joins TRBV5-1 and TRBJ1-3, with 9 nucleotides matching TRBD1. Germline CDR1 and CDR2: SGHRS and YFSETQ. The CDR3 is made up of 18 amino acids. V lost 4 bases to trimming and J lost 5 bases; unmatched junction nucleotides: 16. The CDR3 coding sequence is TGCGCCAGCAGCATACGACCCCCGGGACAGGGTATCCGAAACACCATATATTTT. Translation gives CASSIRPPGQGIRNTIYF.

V gene TRBV6-1 combines with J gene TRBJ1-2; the D is unclear. Germline-derived CDR1 and CDR2 are MNHNS and SASEGT. The V end lost 8 bases, the J end lost 8 bases, and 15 bases lay between the germline ends. The length of the CDR3 is 12 residues. The CDR3 here is CASRPGARGYTF. The CDR3 DNA follows: TGTGCCAGCCGTCCCGGCGCGAGAGGCTACACCTTC.

V usage is TRBV5-1 and J usage is TRBJ2-1; D may match TRBD1 or TRBD2 (6 bases each). The germline gives CDR1 SGHRS, CDR2 YFSETQ. With 0 bases removed from V and 3 bases from J, the gap between germline ends came to 10 bases. CDR3 size: 15 residues. The CDR3 sequence: CASSLDREDYNEQFF. CDR3 nucleotide sequence: TGCGCCAGCAGCTTGGACAGGGAGGACTACAATGAGCAGTTCTTC.

V gene TRBV27 combines with J gene TRBJ1-1; D ambiguous. Germline CDR1 is MNHEY and CDR2 is SMNVEV (reference sequence). The CDR3 is made up of 15 amino acids. Trimming shortened V by 3 bases and J by 0 bases, and 11 bases separated the two germline ends. CDR3 region: CASSFSSKMNTEAFF. The CDR3 region has the DNA TGTGCCAGCAGTTTCTCCTCAAAAATGAACACTGAAGCTTTCTTT.

In DNA form, the CDR3 reads TGTGCCAGCTCACCACCTTCAGGGAGGTGGACTGAAGCTTTCTTT. It encodes CASSPPSGRWTEAFF. The chain employs TRBV18 and TRBJ1-1, with a possible D match to TRBD1 (5 bases). CDR1 and CDR2 (germline): KGHSH, LQKENI. The length of the CDR3 is 15 residues. V lost 0 bases and J lost 5, with 13 bases in between.

The rearrangement uses TRBV12-5 and TRBJ2-3, with 9 bases lining up with TRBD2. The junction had 18 bases not matched to a gene; V was cut back by 5 bases and J by 0 bases. CDR3 length: 20 residues. Germline assignment: CDR1 LGHNT and CDR2 FRNRAP. The CDR3 protein is CASGLIPLAGFRSSTDTQYF. The CDR3 coding sequence is TGTGCTAGTGGTCTAATTCCCCTAGCGGGATTTCGTTCTAGCACAGATACGCAGTATTTT.

This clone has a single count. This chain joins TRBV7-2 and TRBJ1-2; TRBD1 aligns across 7 bases. Per the germline V gene, CDR1 is SGHTA and CDR2 is FQGNSA. The junction had 1 base not matched to a gene; V was cut back by 0 bases and J by 6 bases. CDR3 length: 13 amino acids. This CDR3 reads CASSLAGTDGYTF. The CDR3, as DNA: TGTGCCAGCAGCTTAGCCGGGACAGATGGCTACACCTTC.

The CDR3 protein is CASGQGVEPQHF. The CDR3 DNA reads as TGTGCCAGCGGACAGGGGGTGGAGCCCCAGCATTTT. The chain carries TRBV6-5 and TRBJ1-5, with 10 bases identical to TRBD1. The CDR3 has 12 residues. Germline values: CDR1 MNHEY, CDR2 SVGAGI. V was clipped by 8 bases and J by 8 bases; unmatched bases: 3.

The V gene is TRBV20-1, the J gene TRBJ1-1; D uncertain. The CDR3 covers 9 residues. Trimming left V 6 bases short and J 9 bases short, with 8 bases between. From germline, CDR1 is DFQATT and CDR2 SNEGSKA (reference sequence). CDR3 bases: TGCAGTGCCGGATCTAAAGCTTTCTTT. Its translation is CSAGSKAFF.

The chain uses TRBV7-8 and TRBJ2-2, with 9 bases fitting TRBD2. Germline CDR1 SGHVS, CDR2 FQNEAQ. The CDR3 totals 15 residues. J gave up 13 bases and V 2 bases, and 11 bases lay outside the gene matches. CDR3 region: CASSLKLAGPGGLFF. The CDR3 DNA reads as TGTGCCAGCAGCTTAAAGCTAGCGGGGCCGGGCGGGCTGTTTTTT.

The chain has TRBV11-2 and TRBJ1-1; 10 nucleotides agree with TRBD1. V lost 6 bases, J lost 1 base, and 8 bases stayed unmatched. The length of the CDR3 is 16 residues. Germline V gene sequence: CDR1 SGHAT, CDR2 FQNNGV. CDR3 sequence reads: CASRSGTGAANTEAFF. In DNA, the CDR3 is TGTGCCAGCAGGTCCGGGACAGGGGCGGCGAACACTGAAGCTTTCTTT.

The rearrangement uses TRBV5-1 and TRBJ1-4, with D unresolved. Trimming took off 6 bases at V and 8 bases at J, with 23 bases between the two ends. Germline CDR1 and CDR2: SGHRS and YFSETQ. The CDR3 is made up of 16 amino acids. In nucleotides, the CDR3 is TGCGCCAGCACCCAAACACCGAAGGGTGGAAGAGAAAAACTGTTTTTT. Translation: CASTQTPKGGREKLFF.

V usage is TRBV11-3 and J usage is TRBJ2-3; the match to TRBD1 covers 7 bases. CDR1 and CDR2 (germline): SGHNT, YENEEA. The V segment lost 2 bases and the J segment 0 bases; nucleotides outside the gene matches: 2. The CDR3 runs 15 residues. In DNA, the CDR3 is TGTGCCAGCAGCTTACGACAGGGAAGCACAGATACGCAGTATTTT. It translates to CASSLRQGSTDTQYF.

This chain uses TRBV18 with TRBJ2-1; 8 bases agree with TRBD2. This CDR3 has 16 amino acids. From germline, CDR1 is KGHSH and CDR2 LQKENI. Trimming took 4 bases from V and 2 from J; bases not matched to a gene: 7. The CDR3 reads CASSLLSGGTYNEQFF. Here the CDR3 DNA reads TGTGCCAGCTCACTCTTGAGCGGGGGTACCTACAATGAGCAGTTCTTC.

This clone was seen ten or more times. The chain joins TRBV15 to TRBJ1-3; 8 positions match TRBD1. CDR3 length: 16 amino acids. V lost 1 base and J lost 4; bases outside the gene matches: 6. Looked up from germline, CDR1 is LNHNV and CDR2 is YYDKDF (reference sequence). The DNA for the CDR3 is TGTGCCACCAGCAGAGGTGGACAGGGAAGAGGAAACACCATATATTTT. It yields the protein CATSRGGQGRGNTIYF.

The V and J genes are TRBV30 and TRBJ2-2; D not resolved. V was trimmed by 1 base and J by 4 bases, leaving 7 bases between them. The CDR3 has 13 residues. Germline CDR1 GTSNPN, CDR2 SVGIG (reference sequence). The CDR3 DNA follows: TGTGCCTGGAGTGGGCGGATCACCGGGGAGCTGTTTTTT. Translating gives CAWSGRITGELFF.

This clone appeared once. The chain links TRBV7-9 to TRBJ2-1, with 10 bases matching TRBD2. The CDR3 length is 17 residues. V lost 4 bases, J lost 3 bases, and 9 bases stayed unmatched. Germline V gives CDR1 SEHNR, CDR2 FQNEAQ (reference sequence). The DNA for the CDR3 is TGTGCCAGCAGCTCAGGGGCTAGCGGGAGTATCTACAATGAGCAGTTCTTC. It yields the protein CASSSGASGSIYNEQFF.

The chain carries TRBV7-2 and TRBJ2-3; perhaps TRBD1 as D (6 bases). CDR1 and CDR2 (germline): SGHTA, FQGNSA. V lost 11 bases and J lost 1, with 10 bases in between. The CDR3 sequence is 12 residues long. CDR3 sequence: CADRTGTDTQYF. As DNA, the CDR3 is TGTGCCGATAGGACAGGCACAGATACGCAGTATTTT.

This clone was found many times. J is TRBJ1-5 and V is TRBV7-8; 10 nucleotides line up with TRBD1. The CDR3 is made up of 15 amino acids. CDR1 SGHVS and CDR2 FQNEAQ come from the germline V gene. V shed 3 bases, J shed 5 bases, and the junction held 4 bases outside the gene matches. CDR3 nucleotides: TGTGCCAGCAGCTTTGACAGGGGGCGGCATCAGCCCCAGCATTTT. The encoded protein is CASSFDRGRHQPQHF. Using reference TRBV7-8 and TRBJ1-5 for the parts outside the CDR3, the full variable domain is GAGVSQSPRYKVAKRGQDVALRCDPISGHVSLFWYQQALGQGPEFLTYFQNEAQLDKSGLPSDRFFAERPEGSVSTLKIQRTQQEDSAVYLCASSFDRGRHQPQHFGDGTRLSIL.

The V and J genes are TRBV2 and TRBJ2-5; 9 bases are a match to TRBD1. The CDR3 spans 14 residues. The germline V gene has CDR1 SNHLY and CDR2 FYNNEI. V gave up 6 bases and J gave up 9 bases; unmatched junction bases: 11. The DNA for the CDR3 is TGTGCCAGCAGGGGACAGGGCCCTTTGGGAGCCCAGTACTTC. Protein sequence: CASRGQGPLGAQYF.